The 5 T cell receptor beta chains below were found in one sample sequenced in a study of T cell repertoires in aging, cancer and after chemotherapy. Peripheral blood genomic DNA, not sorted cells or RNA, was the template. Rearranged V-D-J TRB sequences were amplified with a mixed TRB-A/B primer pool. TCRdb reprocessed the multiplex PCR reads with MiXCR, giving one entry per CDR3 protein. The table includes more than 2,500 distinct CDR3 sequences, 42% detected once. Sequences were obtained from blood. These TCRs come from a human donor with a blood cancer.

This clonotype was seen more than once but under ten times. For the CDR3, the DNA is TGTGCCAGCAGTCCAACTAGCGGGGGCTACAATGAGCAGTTCTTC. Translating gives CASSPTSGGYNEQFF. The rearrangement uses TRBV6-5 and TRBJ2-1; 11 nucleotides align to TRBD2. Looked up from germline, CDR1 is MNHEY and CDR2 is SVGAGI. The CDR3 spans 15 residues. Losses at the gene ends were 5 bases for V and 3 bases for J; bases not matched to a gene: 3.

The rearrangement uses TRBV11-2 and TRBJ2-1, with D perhaps assigned TRBD1 or TRBD2 (6 bases each). Trimming cost V 3 bases and J 5 bases, with 14 bases left between them. Germline loops: CDR1 SGHAT, CDR2 FQNNGV. The CDR3 totals 15 residues. Written as DNA, the CDR3 is TGTGCCAGCAGCTTTACTAGGGGGAGGAACAATGAGCAGTTCTTC. It encodes CASSFTRGRNNEQFF.

This clonotype was counted a few times. This sequence joins TRBV11-2 and TRBJ1-5, with no clear D. The CDR3 is 18 residues long. From germline, CDR1 is SGHAT and CDR2 FQNNGV. The V end lost 6 bases, the J end lost 3 bases, and 24 bases lay between the germline ends. This CDR3 is CASRSAATGTRDNQPQHF. The CDR3 DNA reads as TGTGCCAGCAGATCTGCGGCAACCGGAACCAGAGACAATCAGCCCCAGCATTTT.

The chain uses TRBV7-2 and TRBJ2-3; D is undetermined. CDR1 and CDR2 from the germline V gene are SGHTA and FQGNSA. Trimming took off 4 bases at V and 3 bases at J, with 5 bases between the two ends. This CDR3 has 12 residues. The CDR3: CASSSQTDTQYF. The CDR3 DNA sequence: TGTGCCAGCAGCTCCCAAACAGATACGCAGTATTTT.

This clonotype occurred a few times. This sequence joins TRBV12-3 or TRBV12-4 and TRBJ1-6, with D perhaps TRBD1 (5 bases). The ends were cut back, 6 bases at V and 8 bases at J, with 26 bases in the middle. CDR3 length: 18 amino acids. Written as DNA, the CDR3 is TGTGCCAGCAGCATTCGCCCACAACAGGAACCTGGACATTCACCCCTCCACTTT. It specifies CASSIRPQQEPGHSPLHF.